This entry features one T cell receptor (beta chain) sequence. The sample is drawn from a study of OX40 agonist ivuxolimab in advanced cancers. Background on the study: A diagnosis of hepatocellular carcinoma, melanoma, renal cell or head and neck cancer was present in dose-escalation patients. The group had a mean age of 60 years, ranged from about 20 to 79, and was roughly 83% male.

Germline V gene data show CDR1 as SGHTA and CDR2 as FQGTGA. Trimming removed 7 bases at V and 15 bases at J, with 16 bases between. The CDR3 is 11 residues long. The cohort excluded patients with autoimmune disease history or systemic immunosuppression. Assay used: immunoSEQ multiplex PCR; TCRdb lists only in-frame clones, some missing. The data contain around 23,000 clones, roughly 82% of them singletons. Sequences were derived from CD4+ or CD8+ T cells sorted from blood, sampled in a trial of the OX40 agonist ivuxolimab. The sequence came from an adult with an advanced solid tumor such as melanoma, head and neck, liver or kidney cancer. This chain joins TRBV7-3 and TRBJ2-1; D might be TRBD1 or TRBD2, each matching 5 bases. DNA for the CDR3: TGTGCCAGCACGGCTATAGGGGAGTGGTTCTTC. This codes for CASTAIGEWFF.